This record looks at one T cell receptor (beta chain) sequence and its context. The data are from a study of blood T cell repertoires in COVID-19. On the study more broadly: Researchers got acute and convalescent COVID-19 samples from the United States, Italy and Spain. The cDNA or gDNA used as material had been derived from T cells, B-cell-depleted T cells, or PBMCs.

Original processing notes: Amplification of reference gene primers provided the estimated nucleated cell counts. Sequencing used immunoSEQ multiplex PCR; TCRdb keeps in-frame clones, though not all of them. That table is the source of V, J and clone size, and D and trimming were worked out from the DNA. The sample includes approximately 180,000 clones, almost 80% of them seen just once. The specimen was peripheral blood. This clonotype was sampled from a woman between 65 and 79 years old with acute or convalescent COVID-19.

CDR3 DNA: TGTGCCAGCAGTGGAGTCGAGCAGTACTTC. Translated, it gives CASSGVEQYF. The chain couples TRBV2 to TRBJ2-7; D not resolved. The germline V gene encodes CDR1 SNHLY and CDR2 FYNNEI. CDR3 length equals 10 residues. The V gene lost 4 bases and the J gene lost 6 bases, with 4 bases spanning the gap.